One sample yielded the 12 T cell receptor beta chains listed below, sequenced in a study of shared clonotypes between healthy human individuals. Sequencing was performed with immunoSEQ multiplex PCR; in TCRdb, only in-frame clones are kept and a portion is missing. Among around 720,000 clones listed, about three quarters were seen once. Sequenced: memory CD4+ T cells sorted from blood. As to subset: CD45RA-negative fraction. The receptors come from a young woman in good health.

The chain employs TRBV11-3 and TRBJ2-5; 8 bases align to TRBD2. This CDR3 has 17 amino acids. CDR1 is SGHNT and CDR2 is YENEEA in the germline V gene. J lost 1 base, V lost 1 base, and 8 bases had no gene match. This chain's CDR3 is CASSLGTLSGAQETQYF. The CDR3, as DNA: TGTGCCAGCAGCTTAGGGACCCTTAGCGGGGCCCAAGAGACCCAGTACTTC. Full variable domain (outside the CDR3, taken from reference TRBV11-3 and TRBJ2-5): EAGVVQSPRYKIIEKKQPVAFWCNPISGHNTLYWYLQNLGQGPELLIRYENEEAVDDSQLPKDRFSAERLKGVDSTLKIQPAELGDSAVYLCASSLGTLSGAQETQYFGPGTRLLVL.

The chain employs TRBV12-5 and TRBJ1-1, with TRBD1 identical over 9 bases. With 7 bases clipped from V and 0 bases from J, the junction kept 9 bases outside the gene matches. The CDR3 spans 16 residues. Germline values: CDR1 LGHNT, CDR2 FRNRAP. CDR3 residues: CASAGDRAGVNTEAFF. CDR3 DNA sequence: TGTGCTAGTGCCGGGGACAGGGCCGGGGTGAACACTGAAGCTTTCTTT.

This clone was seen just once. This chain joins TRBV5-6 and TRBJ1-2; perhaps TRBD1 as D (6 bases). Per germline, CDR1 SGHDT and CDR2 YYEEEE. This CDR3 is 15 amino acids long. Trimming shortened V by 0 bases and J by 4 bases, and 13 bases separated the two germline ends. The CDR3 DNA follows: TGTGCCAGCAGCTTGGCACCCCAGACAGGCTATGGCTACACCTTC. This sequence encodes CASSLAPQTGYGYTF.

The chain couples TRBV11-1 to TRBJ1-5; D uncertain. This CDR3 comprises 13 residues. Per germline, CDR1 SGHAT and CDR2 FQDESV (reference sequence). V gave up 3 bases and J gave up 5 bases, with 8 bases separating them. The DNA for the CDR3 is TGTGCCAGCAGCTTCTCAGAGGATCAGCCCCAGCATTTT. As protein: CASSFSEDQPQHF.

This clone was seen just once. The CDR3 spells CASSLGHRVGNTEAFF. DNA for the CDR3: TGTGCCAGCAGCTTGGGTCACAGGGTTGGGAACACTGAAGCTTTCTTT. The gene calls are TRBV5-6 and TRBJ1-1; TRBD1 is a possible D gene (6 bases). Germline loops: CDR1 SGHDT, CDR2 YYEEEE. V was clipped by 0 bases and J by 1 base, with 13 bases between them. The CDR3 loop spans 16 amino acids.

The rearrangement uses TRBV10-1 and TRBJ2-7; no firm D call. CDR1 and CDR2 from the germline V gene are WNHNN and SYGVQD (reference sequence). The CDR3 totals 13 residues. Trimming pared 8 bases from V and 0 bases from J, leaving 11 bases between. The CDR3 bases are TGCGCCAGCCGGGTCCAAGCCTCCTACGAGCAGTACTTC. The encoded protein is CASRVQASYEQYF.

The genes are TRBV28 and TRBJ1-6, with D uncertain. Trimming pared 3 bases from V and 0 bases from J, leaving 9 bases between. The CDR3 is made up of 16 amino acids. Germline V lookup: CDR1 MDHEN, CDR2 SYDVKM. CDR3 sequence reads: CASSFAASSYNSPLHF. The CDR3 coding sequence is TGTGCCAGCAGTTTTGCTGCGAGCTCCTATAATTCACCCCTCCACTTT.

The chain employs TRBV10-3 and TRBJ2-2; 10 nucleotides align to TRBD1. The CDR3 runs 17 residues. The V and J ends lost 10 bases and 6 bases, in that order; junction bases with no gene match: 17. CDR1 and CDR2 from the germline V gene are ENHRY and SYGVKD. The CDR3 here is CASTRGQGMIEAGELFF. In DNA, the CDR3 is TGTGCCAGCACCAGGGGACAGGGGATGATAGAGGCCGGGGAGCTGTTTTTT.

Note on this clone: A much larger clone lies one base from this, so it may be a read error. The chain links TRBV5-6 to TRBJ2-5; D call uncertain. The CDR3 extends over 12 amino acids. The germline V and J ends were trimmed by 4 bases and 0 bases, with 4 bases remaining between them. Germline V lookup: CDR1 SGHDT, CDR2 YYEEEE. The CDR3, as DNA: TGTGCCAGCAGCAGGTACCAAGAGACCCAGTACTTC. Amino acids: CASSRYQETQYF. Using reference TRBV5-6 and TRBJ2-5 for the parts outside the CDR3, the full variable domain is DAGVTQSPTHLIKTRGQQVTLRCSPKSGHDTVSWYQQALGQGPQFIFQYYEEEERQRGNFPDRFSGHQFPNYSSELNVNALLLGDSALYLCASSRYQETQYFGPGTRLLVL.

The CDR3 nucleotides are TGTGCCAGCAGCTTAGAGGGGACTACTCAGTACTTC. It translates to CASSLEGTTQYF. The chain has TRBV7-8 and TRBJ2-7, with TRBD2 matching over 7 bases. The CDR3 is 12 amino acids. With V trimmed by 1 base and J by 10 bases, 4 bases remained unmatched. Germline loops: CDR1 SGHVS, CDR2 FQNEAQ.

This clone appeared a few times. This chain joins TRBV7-9 and TRBJ2-1, with 8 nucleotides matching TRBD2. The germline V gene encodes CDR1 SEHNR and CDR2 FQNEAQ (reference sequence). Trimming removed 5 bases from V and 3 bases from J; junction bases left unmatched: 15. CDR3 size: 18 residues. In nucleotides, the CDR3 is TGTGCCAGCAGCCCCCGGGGGGGCGGCCCATCTAACTACAATGAGCAGTTCTTC. Protein sequence: CASSPRGGGPSNYNEQFF.

This clone was found many times. The chain links TRBV29-1 to TRBJ2-1; 10 bases are shared with TRBD2. CDR1 is SQVTM, CDR2 ANQGSEA, per germline. Trimming at V came to 5 bases and at J to 6 bases, leaving 10 bases not matched to a gene. The CDR3 consists of 15 residues. The chain's CDR3 is CSVNPSGSSVNEQFF. The CDR3 DNA reads TGCAGCGTTAACCCTAGCGGGAGTAGTGTCAATGAGCAGTTCTTC.